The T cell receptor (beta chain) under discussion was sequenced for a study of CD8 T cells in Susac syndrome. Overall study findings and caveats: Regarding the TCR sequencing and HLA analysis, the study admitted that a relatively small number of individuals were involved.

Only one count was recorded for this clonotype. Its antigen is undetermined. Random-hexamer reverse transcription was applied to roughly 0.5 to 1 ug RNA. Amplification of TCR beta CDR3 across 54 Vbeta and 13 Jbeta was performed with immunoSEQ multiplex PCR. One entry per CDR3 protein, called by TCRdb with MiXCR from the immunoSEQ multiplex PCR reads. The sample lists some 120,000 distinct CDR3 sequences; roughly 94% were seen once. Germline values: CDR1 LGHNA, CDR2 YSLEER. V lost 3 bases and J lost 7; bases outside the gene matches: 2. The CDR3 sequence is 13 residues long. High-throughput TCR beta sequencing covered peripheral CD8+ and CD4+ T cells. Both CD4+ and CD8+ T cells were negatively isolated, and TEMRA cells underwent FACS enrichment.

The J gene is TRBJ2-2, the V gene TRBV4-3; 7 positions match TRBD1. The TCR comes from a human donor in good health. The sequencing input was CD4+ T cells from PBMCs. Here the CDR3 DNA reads TGCGCCAGCAGCCAGAGGACAGGCGGGGAGCTGTTTTTT. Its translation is CASSQRTGGELFF.